This T cell receptor (beta chain) was recovered during a study of T cells in women clearing cervical HPV infection. In the study overall: With HLA typing for only a few women, HLA confounding remains possible.

V was clipped by 1 base and J by 8 bases; unmatched bases: 4. This CDR3 is built from 13 residues. Germline lookup yields CDR1 DFQATT and CDR2 SNEGSKA (reference sequence). Cervical HPV DNA detected by MY09/MY11 PCR, typed by dot-blot. The table came from immunoSEQ multiplex PCR; TCRdb's copy has only in-frame clones and leaves some out. Its clone listing holds around 31,000 clones. Points on this clone: Antigen: not known. The read terminates 3 residues before the CDR3 end, so the remaining end is supplied by the germline J gene.

Study observations and caveats: Associations may precede or follow infection; HPV-specific or memory T cells were not isolated.

This TCR came from a woman between 18 and 69 years old with a cervical HPV16 infection that either progressed to CIN3+ or cleared (not recorded which). The chain couples TRBV20-1 to TRBJ2-1, with 8 bases aligning to TRBD2. Sequencing was done on a sample of blood buffy coat. This chain's CDR3 is CSARGLAFDEQFF. The covered CDR3 bases are TGCAGTGCTAGAGGACTAGCGTTCGATGAG.